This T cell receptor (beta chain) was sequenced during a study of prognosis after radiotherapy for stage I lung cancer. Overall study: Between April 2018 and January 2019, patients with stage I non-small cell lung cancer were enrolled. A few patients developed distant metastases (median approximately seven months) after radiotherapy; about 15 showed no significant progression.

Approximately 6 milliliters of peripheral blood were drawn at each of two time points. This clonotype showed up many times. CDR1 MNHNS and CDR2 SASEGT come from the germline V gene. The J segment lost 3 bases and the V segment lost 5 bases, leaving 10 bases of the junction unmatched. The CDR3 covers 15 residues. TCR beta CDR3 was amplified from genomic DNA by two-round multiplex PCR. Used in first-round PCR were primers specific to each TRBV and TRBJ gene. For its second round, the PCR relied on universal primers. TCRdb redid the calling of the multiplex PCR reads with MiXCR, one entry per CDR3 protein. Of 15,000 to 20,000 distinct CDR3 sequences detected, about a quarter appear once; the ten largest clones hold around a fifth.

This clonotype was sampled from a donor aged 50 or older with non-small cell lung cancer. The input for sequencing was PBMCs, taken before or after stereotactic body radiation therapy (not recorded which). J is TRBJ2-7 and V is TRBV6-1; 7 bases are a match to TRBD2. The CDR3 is CASSITTSRIYEQYF. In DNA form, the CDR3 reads TGTGCCAGCAGTATAACGACTAGCAGAATCTACGAGCAGTACTTC.